This passage covers 23 T cell receptor beta chains from one sample sequenced in a study of cytomegalovirus exposure and HLA in healthy donors. Amplification used 60 Vbeta primers and 13 Jbeta primers. TCRdb's copy holds only in-frame clones and misses some; the assay was immunoSEQ multiplex PCR. The data contain 110,000 or so clones, 80% to 85% of them singletons. Sequenced: PBMCs. The receptor set was obtained from a woman aged 25 to 39 in good health and CMV-seronegative.

V is TRBV18 and J is TRBJ2-3; no clear D gene. Trimming removed 4 bases from V and 5 bases from J, with 10 bases in between. This CDR3 comprises 13 residues. Germline CDR1 is KGHSH and CDR2 is LQKENI. The CDR3 DNA sequence: TGTGCCAGCTCACTTCCAGGCGTAGATACGCAGTATTTT. Its translation is CASSLPGVDTQYF.

V is TRBV6-6 and J is TRBJ2-1; the match to TRBD2 covers 7 bases. The CDR3 loop spans 14 amino acids. V lost 5 bases to trimming and J lost 5 bases; unmatched junction nucleotides: 6. Germline CDR1 MNHNY, CDR2 SVGAGI (reference sequence). CDR3 sequence reads: CASSPGGLNNEQFF. CDR3 nucleotide sequence: TGTGCCAGCAGTCCGGGGGGACTAAACAATGAGCAGTTCTTC.

The V and J genes are TRBV7-9 and TRBJ2-7; tentative D call: TRBD1 (6 bases). The ends were cut back, 5 bases at V and 6 bases at J, with 17 bases in the middle. The CDR3 covers 14 residues. The V gene's germline CDR1 is SEHNR and CDR2 FQNEAQ (reference sequence). The chain's CDR3 is CASSTSGTLREQYF. CDR3 DNA: TGTGCCAGCAGCACTTCCGGGACACTCCGCGAGCAGTACTTC. Together with reference TRBV7-9 and TRBJ2-7, the CDR3 gives the full variable domain: DTGVSQNPRHKITKRGQNVTFRCDPISEHNRLYWYRQTLGQGPEFLTYFQNEAQLEKSRLLSDRFSAERPKGSFSTLEIQRTEQGDSAMYLCASSTSGTLREQYFGPGTRLTVT.

CDR3 sequence: CASKLAGLTDTQYF. The CDR3 DNA sequence: TGTGCCAGCAAACTAGCGGGGCTCACAGATACGCAGTATTTT. The V gene is TRBV7-8, the J gene TRBJ2-3; 10 positions agree with TRBD2. The CDR3 has 14 residues. V gave up 7 bases and J gave up 2 bases; unmatched junction bases: 3. Per germline, CDR1 SGHVS and CDR2 FQNEAQ.

The rearrangement links TRBV27 to TRBJ1-5; D is undetermined. The CDR3 is made up of 13 amino acids. V shed 2 bases and J shed 7 bases, with 9 bases lying between them. CDR1 is MNHEY, CDR2 SMNVEV, per germline (reference sequence). The CDR3 DNA is TGTGCCAGCAGTTTAGACAATAGACAGCCCCAGCATTTT. Translating gives CASSLDNRQPQHF.

The chain employs TRBV9 and TRBJ1-2, with 9 bases matching TRBD1. The CDR3 consists of 15 residues. The V segment lost 4 bases and the J segment 5 bases; nucleotides outside the gene matches: 9. The germline gives CDR1 SGDLS, CDR2 YYNGEE. The CDR3 protein is CASSSTGGASYGYTF. The CDR3 coding sequence is TGTGCCAGCAGCTCAACAGGGGGCGCCTCGTATGGCTACACCTTC.

The chain links TRBV11-3 to TRBJ1-3; D is perhaps TRBD2 (5 bases). The end of the DNA fits TRBJ2-2 better, so the J call may be wrong. The CDR3 loop spans 17 amino acids. CDR1 and CDR2 from the germline V gene are SGHNT and YENEEA. CDR3 protein: CASSLRSGSSGTGELFF. CDR3 bases: TGTGCCAGCAGCTTGAGAAGTGGGAGCTCTGGCACCGGGGAGCTGTTTTTT.

The chain has TRBV7-9 and TRBJ2-3, with D uncertain. Germline CDR1 SEHNR, CDR2 FQNEAQ (reference sequence). The V end lost 6 bases, the J end lost 0 bases, and 13 bases lay between the germline ends. The CDR3 contains 15 residues. The CDR3 sequence: CASRHRNTSTDTQYF. CDR3 nucleotide sequence: TGTGCCAGCAGGCATCGAAATACTAGCACAGATACGCAGTATTTT.

The chain joins TRBV12-5 to TRBJ1-2; D remains unclear. This CDR3 is 13 amino acids long. Trimming pared 6 bases from V and 4 bases from J, leaving 12 bases between. CDR1 LGHNT and CDR2 FRNRAP come from the germline V gene. CDR3 amino acids: CASGQDGLYGYTF. Here the CDR3 DNA reads TGTGCTAGTGGCCAAGACGGACTCTATGGCTACACCTTC.

The genes are TRBV7-2 and TRBJ2-3; possibly TRBD2 for D (6 bases). The CDR3 extends over 14 amino acids. Germline-derived CDR1 and CDR2 are SGHTA and FQGNSA. V was cut by 5 bases and J by 2 bases, with 11 bases left in between. CDR3 amino acids: CASSRGVFTDTQYF. CDR3 DNA sequence: TGTGCCAGCAGCCGCGGGGTTTTCACAGATACGCAGTATTTT. The full variable domain, in which reference TRBV7-2 and TRBJ2-3 provide the parts outside the CDR3, is GAGVSQSPSNKVTEKGKDVELRCDPISGHTALYWYRQSLGQGLEFLIYFQGNSAPDKSGLPSDRFSAERTGGSVSTLTIQRTQQEDSAVYLCASSRGVFTDTQYFGPGTRLTVL.

This clone was detected a few times. This chain links TRBV6-6 with TRBJ2-5; 9 nucleotides align to TRBD1. This CDR3 is built from 14 residues. V lost 6 bases and J lost 2; bases outside the gene matches: 4. Germline loops: CDR1 MNHNY, CDR2 SVGAGI (reference sequence). The CDR3: CASREQGAQETQYF. DNA for the CDR3: TGTGCCAGCAGAGAACAGGGGGCACAAGAGACCCAGTACTTC.

This clone was picked up a small number of times. Its ends do not fully match the called genes, so a read error is possible. The chain recombines TRBV2 with TRBJ2-1, with D tentatively TRBD1 (5 bases). The germline gives CDR1 SNHLY, CDR2 FYNNEI. The CDR3 loop spans 15 amino acids. Written as DNA, the CDR3 is TGTGCCAGCAGGGAAGGACACCAAGCACACAATGAGCAGTTCTTC. Its translation is CASREGHQAHNEQFF.

CDR3 DNA: TGCGCCAGCAGCAACCGGGACAGGTCTTACAATGAGCAGTTCTTC. Encoded protein: CASSNRDRSYNEQFF. V and J are TRBV5-1 and TRBJ2-1, with 8 nucleotides matching TRBD1. The trim removed 4 bases at V and 4 bases at J, leaving 7 bases unmatched. Germline-derived CDR1 and CDR2 are SGHRS and YFSETQ. The CDR3 sequence is 15 residues long.

For this clone: A junction end diverges from the germline sequence, so it may reflect a read error. The rearrangement joins TRBV7-9 to TRBJ1-1; D unclear. Looked up from germline, CDR1 is SEHNR and CDR2 is FQNEAQ (reference sequence). This CDR3 is 11 amino acids long. CDR3 loop: CSSSLTSEAFF. In nucleotides, the CDR3 is TGTTCCAGCAGCTTAACTTCTGAAGCTTTCTTT.

V gene TRBV4-1 combines with J gene TRBJ2-2; tentative D call: TRBD2 (5 bases). From germline, CDR1 is MGHRA and CDR2 YSYEKL. There are 16 residues in the CDR3. V lost 1 base and J lost 4, with 13 bases in between. The CDR3 DNA sequence: TGCGCCAGCAGCCAAGTTAGTGGGAGTCCCACCGGGGAGCTGTTTTTT. Protein product: CASSQVSGSPTGELFF.

This chain links TRBV19 with TRBJ1-1; 11 bases match TRBD1. Germline V CDR1 and CDR2: LNHDA, SQIVND (reference sequence). V lost 7 bases to trimming and J lost 6 bases; unmatched junction nucleotides: 4. This CDR3 is 13 amino acids long. In DNA, the CDR3 is TGTGCCAGTACTTGGGACAGGGGGTCTGAAGCTTTCTTT. It specifies CASTWDRGSEAFF.

This clone was seen only a few times. The chain carries TRBV10-3 and TRBJ2-1, with 7 positions matching TRBD2. CDR3 length equals 15 residues. The junction had 12 bases not matched to a gene; V was cut back by 4 bases and J by 9 bases. Per the germline V gene, CDR1 is ENHRY and CDR2 is SYGVKD. The CDR3 loop reads CAISVGAGARGEQFF. DNA of the CDR3: TGTGCCATCAGTGTAGGTGCGGGAGCAAGGGGTGAGCAGTTCTTC.

This chain links TRBV5-8 with TRBJ2-7; a possible D gene is TRBD1 (5 bases). Germline V gene data show CDR1 as SGHTS and CDR2 as YDEGEE. V dropped 2 bases and J dropped 3 bases, with 15 bases sitting between them. CDR3 length: 15 residues. In nucleotides, the CDR3 is TGTGCCAGCAGCTTATTTGCAGGGCAAAACTACGAGCAGTACTTC. It yields the protein CASSLFAGQNYEQYF.

This rearrangement joins TRBV27 to TRBJ2-7, with TRBD2 matching 8 bases. The CDR3 has 15 amino acids. With V trimmed by 4 bases and J by 4 bases, 9 bases remained unmatched. Germline V gives CDR1 MNHEY, CDR2 SMNVEV (reference sequence). This CDR3 is CASSSQRAGVYEQYF. CDR3 DNA: TGTGCCAGCAGTTCCCAAAGAGCGGGAGTGTACGAGCAGTACTTC.

The chain has TRBV29-1 and TRBJ2-4; the D gene is possibly TRBD2 (6 bases). Trimming stripped 8 bases from V and 6 bases from J, with 11 bases between. This CDR3 is 11 amino acids long. CDR1 is SQVTM, CDR2 ANQGSEA, per germline. CDR3 DNA sequence: TGCAGCACGAGACTAGGAAACATTCAGTACTTC. This encodes CSTRLGNIQYF.

The rearrangement joins TRBV7-2 to TRBJ2-7, with D perhaps matching TRBD2 (6 bases). V shed 5 bases and J shed 6 bases, with 11 bases lying between them. Germline values: CDR1 SGHTA, CDR2 FQGNSA. The CDR3 is 12 amino acids. The chain's CDR3 is CASSPTSREQYF. The CDR3 coding sequence is TGTGCCAGCAGCCCGACTAGTCGCGAGCAGTACTTC.

The chain links TRBV19 to TRBJ2-1; a possible D gene is TRBD2 (6 bases). CDR3 length: 14 amino acids. CDR1 and CDR2 from the germline V gene are LNHDA and SQIVND (reference sequence). Trimming cost V 7 bases and J 0 bases, with 10 bases left between them. The CDR3 sequence: CASTRGGSYNEQFF. In DNA form, the CDR3 reads TGTGCCAGTACGCGGGGTGGCTCCTACAATGAGCAGTTCTTC.

The chain combines TRBV7-9 with TRBJ1-2; TRBD1 matches 7 bases. The CDR3 has 15 residues. CDR1 and CDR2 (germline): SEHNR, FQNEAQ (reference sequence). Trimming removed 4 bases from V and 5 bases from J; junction bases left unmatched: 10. The CDR3 loop reads CASSSPTGLEYGYTF. CDR3 bases: TGTGCCAGCAGCTCACCGACAGGGCTAGAGTATGGCTACACCTTC.